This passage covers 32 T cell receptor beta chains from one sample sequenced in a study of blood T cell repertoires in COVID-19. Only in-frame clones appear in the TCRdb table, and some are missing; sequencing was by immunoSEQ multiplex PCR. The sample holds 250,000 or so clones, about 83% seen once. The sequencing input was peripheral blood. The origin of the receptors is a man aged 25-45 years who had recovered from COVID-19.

The CDR3 coding sequence is TGTGCCAGCAGCCAAGGACAGGGCTTTGGCTACACCTTC. As protein: CASSQGQGFGYTF. This chain joins TRBV3-1 (or the pseudogene TRBV3-2) and TRBJ1-2; TRBD1 aligns across 7 bases. The germline CDR1 and CDR2 sequences are LGHDT and YNNKEL (reference sequence). Trimming at V came to 1 base and at J to 7 bases, leaving 3 bases not matched to a gene. The CDR3 runs 13 residues.

CDR3 coding DNA: TGTGCCAGCAGTGAGGCCGAACGCAATCAGCCCCAGCATTTT. Amino acids: CASSEAERNQPQHF. The chain joins TRBV2 to TRBJ1-5; no clear D. V was shortened by 3 bases and J by 2 bases, with 8 bases between the two germline ends. CDR1 and CDR2 from the germline V gene are SNHLY and FYNNEI. The CDR3 has 14 residues.

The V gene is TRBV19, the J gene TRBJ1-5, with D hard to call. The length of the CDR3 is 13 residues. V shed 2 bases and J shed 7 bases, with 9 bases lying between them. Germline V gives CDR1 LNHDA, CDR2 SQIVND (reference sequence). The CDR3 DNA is TGTGCCAGTAGTATAAGGAGGGCACAGCCCCAGCATTTT. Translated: CASSIRRAQPQHF.

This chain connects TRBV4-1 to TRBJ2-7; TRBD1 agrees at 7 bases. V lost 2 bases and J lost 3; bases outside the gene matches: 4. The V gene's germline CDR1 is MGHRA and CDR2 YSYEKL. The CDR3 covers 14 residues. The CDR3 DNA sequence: TGCGCCAGCAGCCAAAGGGACAGTCACTACGAGCAGTACTTC. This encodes CASSQRDSHYEQYF.

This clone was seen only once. The CDR3 bases are TGTGCCAGTAGTATATTTACCCCCGACAGGGCATTACCCTCTGGGGCCAACGTCCTGACTTTC. Amino acid sequence: CASSIFTPDRALPSGANVLTF. The rearrangement joins TRBV19 to TRBJ2-6; 7 bases match TRBD1. Germline V gene sequence: CDR1 LNHDA, CDR2 SQIVND (reference sequence). Trimming at V came to 2 bases and at J to 0 bases, leaving 16 bases not matched to a gene. CDR3 size: 21 residues. Using reference TRBV19 and TRBJ2-6 for the parts outside the CDR3, the full variable domain is DGGITQSPKYLFRKEGQNVTLSCEQNLNHDAMYWYRQDPGQGLRLIYYSQIVNDFQKGDIAEGYSVSREKKESFPLTVTSAQKNPTAFYLCASSIFTPDRALPSGANVLTFGAGSRLTVL.

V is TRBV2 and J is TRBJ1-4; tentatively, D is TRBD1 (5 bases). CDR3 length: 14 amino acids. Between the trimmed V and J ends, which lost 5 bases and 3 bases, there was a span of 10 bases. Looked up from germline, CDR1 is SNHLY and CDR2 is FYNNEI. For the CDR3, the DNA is TGTGCCAGCAGTTCTCAGGGTTCTAATGAAAAACTGTTTTTT. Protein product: CASSSQGSNEKLFF.

CDR3 residues: CASSLIGQLNYGYTF. The CDR3 DNA reads as TGTGCCAGCAGCTTGATTGGACAGCTAAACTATGGCTACACCTTC. V gene TRBV5-4 combines with J gene TRBJ1-2; weak D call: TRBD1 (6 bases). In germline, CDR1 is SGHNT, CDR2 YYREEE (reference sequence). Between the trimmed V and J ends, which lost 1 base and 2 bases, there was a span of 12 bases. This CDR3 has 15 amino acids.

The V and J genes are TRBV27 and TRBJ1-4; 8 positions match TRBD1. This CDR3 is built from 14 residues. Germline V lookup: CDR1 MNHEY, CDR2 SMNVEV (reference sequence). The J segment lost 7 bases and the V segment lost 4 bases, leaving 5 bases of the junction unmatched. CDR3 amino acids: CASSSDGQGEKLFF. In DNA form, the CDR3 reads TGTGCCAGCAGTTCAGATGGACAGGGTGAAAAACTGTTTTTT.

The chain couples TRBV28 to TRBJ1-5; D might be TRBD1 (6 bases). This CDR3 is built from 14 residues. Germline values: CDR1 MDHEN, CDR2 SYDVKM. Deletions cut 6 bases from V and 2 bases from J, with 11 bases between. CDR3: CASRPPGGNQPQHF. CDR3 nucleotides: TGTGCCAGCAGACCTCCAGGGGGCAATCAGCCCCAGCATTTT.

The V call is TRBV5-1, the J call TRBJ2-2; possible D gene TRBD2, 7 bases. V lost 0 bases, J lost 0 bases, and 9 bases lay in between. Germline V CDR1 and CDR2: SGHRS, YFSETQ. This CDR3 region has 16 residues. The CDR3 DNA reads TGCGCCAGCAGCTTGGACGGGGGGCCGAACACCGGGGAGCTGTTTTTT. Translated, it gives CASSLDGGPNTGELFF.

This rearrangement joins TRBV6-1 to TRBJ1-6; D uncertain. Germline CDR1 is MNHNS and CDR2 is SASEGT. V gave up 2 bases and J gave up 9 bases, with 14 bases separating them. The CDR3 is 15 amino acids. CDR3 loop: CASSEFIRGSSPLHF. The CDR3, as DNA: TGTGCCAGCAGTGAATTCATCCGTGGGAGTTCACCCCTCCACTTT.

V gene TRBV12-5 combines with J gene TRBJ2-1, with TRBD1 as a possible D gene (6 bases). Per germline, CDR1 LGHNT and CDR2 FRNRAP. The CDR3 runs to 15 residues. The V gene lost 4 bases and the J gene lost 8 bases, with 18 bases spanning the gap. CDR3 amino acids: CASGSPLGAADEQFF. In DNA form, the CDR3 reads TGTGCTAGTGGTTCCCCTTTGGGGGCTGCAGATGAGCAGTTCTTC.

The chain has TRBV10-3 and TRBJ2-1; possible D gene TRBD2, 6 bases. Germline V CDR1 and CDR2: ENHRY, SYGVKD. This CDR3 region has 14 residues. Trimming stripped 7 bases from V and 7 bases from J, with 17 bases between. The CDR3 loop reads CAIKGNTDYNEQFF. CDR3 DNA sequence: TGTGCCATCAAAGGGAACACGGACTATAATGAGCAGTTCTTC.

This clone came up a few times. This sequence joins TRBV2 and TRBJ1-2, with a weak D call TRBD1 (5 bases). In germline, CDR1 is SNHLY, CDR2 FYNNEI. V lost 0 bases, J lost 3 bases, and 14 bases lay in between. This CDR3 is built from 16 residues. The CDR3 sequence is CASSEAKGRGDYGYTF. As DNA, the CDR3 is TGTGCCAGCAGTGAAGCGAAGGGGCGCGGCGACTATGGCTACACCTTC.

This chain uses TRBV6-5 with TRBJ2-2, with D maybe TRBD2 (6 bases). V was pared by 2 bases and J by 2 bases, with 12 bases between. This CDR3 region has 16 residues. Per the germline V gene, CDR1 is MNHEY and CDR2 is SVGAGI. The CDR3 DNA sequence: TGTGCCAGCAGTTACGTCTCTAGCGCTAACACCGGGGAGCTGTTTTTT. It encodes CASSYVSSANTGELFF.

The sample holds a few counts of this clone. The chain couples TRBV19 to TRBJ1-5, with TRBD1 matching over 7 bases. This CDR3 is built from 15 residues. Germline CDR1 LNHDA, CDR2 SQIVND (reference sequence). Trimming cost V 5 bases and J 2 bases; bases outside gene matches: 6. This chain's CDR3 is CASSGRTGGNQPQHF. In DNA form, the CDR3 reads TGTGCCAGTAGTGGAAGGACAGGAGGCAATCAGCCCCAGCATTTT.

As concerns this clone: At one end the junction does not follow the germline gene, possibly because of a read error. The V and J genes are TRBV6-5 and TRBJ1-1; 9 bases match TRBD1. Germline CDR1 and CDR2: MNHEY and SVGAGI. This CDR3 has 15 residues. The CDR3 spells CASSYSRQGGTEAFF. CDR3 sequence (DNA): TGTGCCAGCAGCTACTCTCGACAGGGGGGGACTGAAGCTTTCTTT.

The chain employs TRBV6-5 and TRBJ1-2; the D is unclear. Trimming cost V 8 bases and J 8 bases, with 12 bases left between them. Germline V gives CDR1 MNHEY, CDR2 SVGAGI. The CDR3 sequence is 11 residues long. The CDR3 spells CASGTSGGYTF. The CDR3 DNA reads TGTGCCAGCGGAACATCGGGGGGCTACACCTTC.

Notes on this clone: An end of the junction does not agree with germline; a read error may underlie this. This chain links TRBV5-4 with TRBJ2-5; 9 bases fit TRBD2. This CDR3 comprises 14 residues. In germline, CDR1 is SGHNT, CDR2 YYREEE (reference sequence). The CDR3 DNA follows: TGTGCCAGCAGCTTGGATCGTAGGGCTAGCGGGGAACACTTC. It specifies CASSLDRRASGEHF.

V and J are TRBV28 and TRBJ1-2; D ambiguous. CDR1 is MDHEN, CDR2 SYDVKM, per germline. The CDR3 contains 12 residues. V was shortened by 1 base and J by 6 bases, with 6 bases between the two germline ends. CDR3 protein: CASSLFQNGYTF. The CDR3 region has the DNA TGTGCCAGCAGTTTATTCCAGAATGGCTACACCTTC.

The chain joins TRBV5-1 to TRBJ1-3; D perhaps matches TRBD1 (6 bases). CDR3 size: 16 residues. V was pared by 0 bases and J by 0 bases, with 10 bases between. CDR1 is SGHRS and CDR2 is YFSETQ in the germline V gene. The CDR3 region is CASSLGAGASGNTIYF. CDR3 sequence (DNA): TGCGCCAGCAGCTTGGGGGCAGGGGCCTCTGGAAACACCATATATTTT. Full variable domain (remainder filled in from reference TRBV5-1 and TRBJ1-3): KAGVTQTPRYLIKTRGQQVTLSCSPISGHRSVSWYQQTPGQGLQFLFEYFSETQRNKGNFPGRFSGRQFSNSRSEMNVSTLELGDSALYLCASSLGAGASGNTIYFGEGSWLTVV.

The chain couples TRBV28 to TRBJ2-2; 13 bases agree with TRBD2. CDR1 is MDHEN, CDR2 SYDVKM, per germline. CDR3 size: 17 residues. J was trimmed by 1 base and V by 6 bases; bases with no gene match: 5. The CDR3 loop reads CASSQLAGGWNTGELFF. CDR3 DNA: TGTGCCAGCAGCCAACTAGCGGGGGGGTGGAACACCGGGGAGCTGTTTTTT.

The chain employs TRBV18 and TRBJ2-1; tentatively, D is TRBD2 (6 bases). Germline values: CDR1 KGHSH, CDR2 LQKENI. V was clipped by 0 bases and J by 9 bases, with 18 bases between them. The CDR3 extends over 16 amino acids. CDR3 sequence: CASSPPETRRVPEQFF. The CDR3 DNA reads TGTGCCAGCTCACCACCCGAGACTAGACGTGTGCCTGAGCAGTTCTTC.

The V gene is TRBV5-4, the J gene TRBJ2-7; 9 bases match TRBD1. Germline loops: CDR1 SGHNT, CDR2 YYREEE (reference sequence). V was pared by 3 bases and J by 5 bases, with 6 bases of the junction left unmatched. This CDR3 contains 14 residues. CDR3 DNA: TGTGCCAGCAGCTCGGGACAGGGTGTCCACGAGCAGTACTTC. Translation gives CASSSGQGVHEQYF.

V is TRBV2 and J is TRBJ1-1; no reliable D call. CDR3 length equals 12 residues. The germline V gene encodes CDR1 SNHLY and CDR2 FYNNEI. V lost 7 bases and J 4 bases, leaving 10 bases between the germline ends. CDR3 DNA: TGTGCCAGCATTCCATTCGGCACTGAAGCTTTCTTT. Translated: CASIPFGTEAFF. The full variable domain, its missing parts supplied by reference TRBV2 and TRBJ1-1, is EPEVTQTPSHQVTQMGQEVILRCVPISNHLYFYWYRQILGQKVEFLVSFYNNEISEKSEIFDDQFSVERPDGSNFTLKIRSTKLEDSAMYFCASIPFGTEAFFGQGTRLTVV.

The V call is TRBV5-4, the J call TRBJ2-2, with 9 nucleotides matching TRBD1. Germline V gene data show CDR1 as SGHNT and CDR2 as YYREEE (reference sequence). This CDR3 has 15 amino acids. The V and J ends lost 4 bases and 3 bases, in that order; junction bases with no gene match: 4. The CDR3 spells CASSLRQGDTGELFF. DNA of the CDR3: TGTGCCAGCAGCCTGCGACAGGGGGACACCGGGGAGCTGTTTTTT.

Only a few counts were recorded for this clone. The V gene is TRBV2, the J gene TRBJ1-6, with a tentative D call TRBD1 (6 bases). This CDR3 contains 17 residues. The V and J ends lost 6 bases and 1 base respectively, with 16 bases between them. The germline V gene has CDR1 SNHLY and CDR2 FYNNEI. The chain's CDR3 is CASRARQEWSYNSPLHF. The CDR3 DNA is TGTGCCAGCAGGGCCCGACAGGAGTGGTCCTATAATTCACCCCTCCACTTT.

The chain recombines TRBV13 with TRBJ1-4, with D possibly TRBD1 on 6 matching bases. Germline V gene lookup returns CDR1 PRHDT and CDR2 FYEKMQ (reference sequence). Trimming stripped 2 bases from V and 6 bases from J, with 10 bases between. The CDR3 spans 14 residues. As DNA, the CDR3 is TGTGCCAGCAGCTTATCGGACAGAGATGAAAAACTGTTTTTT. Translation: CASSLSDRDEKLFF.

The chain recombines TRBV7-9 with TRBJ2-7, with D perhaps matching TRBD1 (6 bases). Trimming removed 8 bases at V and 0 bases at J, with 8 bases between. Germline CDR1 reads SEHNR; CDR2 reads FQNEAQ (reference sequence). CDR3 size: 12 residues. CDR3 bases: TGTGCCAGCCAAGGGGGCTCCTACGAGCAGTACGTC. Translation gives CASQGGSYEQYV.

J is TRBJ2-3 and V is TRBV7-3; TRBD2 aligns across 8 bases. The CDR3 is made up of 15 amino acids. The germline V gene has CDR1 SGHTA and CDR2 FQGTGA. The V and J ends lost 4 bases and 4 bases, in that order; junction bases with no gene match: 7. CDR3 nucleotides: TGTGCCAGCAGCTCCACGGGGGGGCGCGCAGATACGCAGTATTTT. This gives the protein CASSSTGGRADTQYF.

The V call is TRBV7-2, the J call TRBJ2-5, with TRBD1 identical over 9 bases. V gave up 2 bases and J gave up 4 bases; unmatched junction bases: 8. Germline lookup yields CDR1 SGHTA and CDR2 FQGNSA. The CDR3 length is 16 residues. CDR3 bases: TGTGCCAGCAGCTTAACAGGGGGCGTCTATGGAGAGACCCAGTACTTC. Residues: CASSLTGGVYGETQYF.

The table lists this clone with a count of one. As DNA, the CDR3 is TGTGCCAGCAGTTCATCTCAGGGGAACGAAAAACTGTTTTTT. Encoded protein: CASSSSQGNEKLFF. The V and J genes are TRBV27 and TRBJ1-4, with a weak D call TRBD1 (6 bases). Germline CDR1 reads MNHEY; CDR2 reads SMNVEV (reference sequence). Between the trimmed V and J ends, which lost 4 bases and 8 bases, there was a span of 14 bases. The CDR3 sequence is 14 residues long.